Shown below are 32 T cell receptor beta chains from a single sample sequenced in a study of glioma-infiltrating T cells after dendritic cell vaccination. Time point specified: after dendritic cell vaccination, including at tumor progression/relapse. Some clones are missing from TCRdb's copy, which holds only in-frame ones; the method was immunoSEQ multiplex PCR. The table includes 100,000 or so clones, roughly 89% detected once. The material sequenced was blood, taken after dendritic cell vaccination. These receptors were obtained from a human donor with glioblastoma.

This clone appeared a few times. The V call is TRBV25-1, the J call TRBJ2-1, with 9 bases fitting TRBD1. Trimming cost V 7 bases and J 7 bases; bases outside gene matches: 11. CDR3 size: 15 residues. Looked up from germline, CDR1 is MGHDK and CDR2 is SYGVNS. The chain's CDR3 is CASTRPGTGTNEQFF. The CDR3 DNA reads as TGTGCCAGCACCCGTCCCGGGACAGGGACGAATGAGCAGTTCTTC.

The chain carries TRBV15 and TRBJ2-7, with a tentative D call TRBD1 (5 bases). The CDR3 spans 14 residues. Per the germline V gene, CDR1 is LNHNV and CDR2 is YYDKDF (reference sequence). With 5 bases removed from V and 6 bases from J, the gap between germline ends came to 17 bases. The CDR3 bases are TGTGCCACCAGCTCCTGGGGCAGTTCGAGCGAGCAGTACTTC. It encodes CATSSWGSSSEQYF.

This chain connects TRBV2 to TRBJ2-7; 10 nucleotides match TRBD1. CDR1 SNHLY and CDR2 FYNNEI come from the germline V gene. The CDR3 length is 14 residues. The ends lost 6 bases at V and 6 bases at J; junction bases unmatched: 8. CDR3 nucleotide sequence: TGTGCCAGCAGCAGGGACAGGGGAATTCCCGAGCAGTACTTC. It is translated as CASSRDRGIPEQYF.

The V and J genes are TRBV6-5 and TRBJ2-2; D is possibly TRBD2 (6 bases). V shed 6 bases and J shed 5 bases, with 13 bases lying between them. The germline V gene encodes CDR1 MNHEY and CDR2 SVGAGI. There are 14 residues in the CDR3. This CDR3 is CASRASRGTGELFF. In nucleotides, the CDR3 is TGTGCCAGCAGGGCAAGTCGGGGGACCGGGGAGCTGTTTTTT.

The chain joins TRBV29-1 to TRBJ2-7; TRBD2 matches at 11 bases. V dropped 6 bases and J dropped 1; count of bases not matched to a gene: 5. This CDR3 contains 14 residues. Germline V lookup: CDR1 SQVTM, CDR2 ANQGSEA. Here the CDR3 reads CSVDGLAGSYEQYF. The CDR3 DNA sequence: TGCAGCGTGGACGGACTAGCGGGTTCCTACGAGCAGTACTTC.

The V and J genes are TRBV30 and TRBJ2-1, with 10 positions matching TRBD2. Germline CDR1 and CDR2: GTSNPN and SVGIG (reference sequence). The CDR3 spans 14 residues. With 5 bases clipped from V and 4 bases from J, the junction kept 5 bases outside the gene matches. The CDR3 loop reads CAWLLAGGYNEQFF. The CDR3 DNA follows: TGTGCCTGGTTATTAGCGGGGGGTTACAATGAGCAGTTCTTC.

The chain recombines TRBV12-5 with TRBJ2-1; 8 bases match TRBD1. With V trimmed by 3 bases and J by 5 bases, 3 bases remained unmatched. This CDR3 contains 14 residues. Per the germline V gene, CDR1 is LGHNT and CDR2 is FRNRAP. The CDR3 DNA follows: TGTGCTAGTGGTTTAGGACAGGGCGACAATGAGCAGTTCTTC. This codes for CASGLGQGDNEQFF.

This chain links TRBV19 with TRBJ2-1; 14 nucleotides align to TRBD2. Trimming took 3 bases from V and 6 from J; bases not matched to a gene: 4. The CDR3 extends over 16 amino acids. Germline loops: CDR1 LNHDA, CDR2 SQIVND (reference sequence). CDR3 region: CASSIRGTSGSNEQFF. In DNA form, the CDR3 reads TGTGCCAGTAGTATTAGGGGGACTAGCGGGAGCAATGAGCAGTTCTTC. The full variable domain, its missing parts supplied by reference TRBV19 and TRBJ2-1, is DGGITQSPKYLFRKEGQNVTLSCEQNLNHDAMYWYRQDPGQGLRLIYYSQIVNDFQKGDIAEGYSVSREKKESFPLTVTSAQKNPTAFYLCASSIRGTSGSNEQFFGPGTRLTVL.

The rearrangement uses TRBV2 and TRBJ1-6; a weak D match, TRBD1 (5 bases). Germline CDR1 and CDR2: SNHLY and FYNNEI. V lost 8 bases to trimming and J lost 7 bases, with 15 bases between them. The CDR3 is 14 amino acids. The CDR3 reads CASDRSGWNSPLHF. The CDR3 DNA sequence: TGTGCCAGCGATAGGTCAGGGTGGAATTCACCCCTCCACTTT.

V gene TRBV2 combines with J gene TRBJ1-1, with 10 bases fitting TRBD1. J lost 4 bases, V lost 0 bases, and 8 bases had no gene match. CDR1 is SNHLY, CDR2 FYNNEI, per germline. This CDR3 has 17 amino acids. The CDR3 reads CASSEARGQGGGTEAFF. For the CDR3, the DNA is TGTGCCAGCAGTGAAGCCCGCGGACAGGGGGGAGGCACTGAAGCTTTCTTT.

This chain links TRBV7-9 with TRBJ1-1, with unresolved D. Trimming took 1 base from V and 4 from J, leaving 10 bases between them. CDR3 length: 14 residues. Germline CDR1 is SEHNR and CDR2 is FQNEAQ (reference sequence). This CDR3 reads CASSLGLTGTEAFF. In DNA form, the CDR3 reads TGTGCCAGCAGCTTAGGTTTAACGGGCACTGAAGCTTTCTTT. The full variable domain, completed using reference TRBV7-9 and TRBJ1-1, is DTGVSQNPRHKITKRGQNVTFRCDPISEHNRLYWYRQTLGQGPEFLTYFQNEAQLEKSRLLSDRFSAERPKGSFSTLEIQRTEQGDSAMYLCASSLGLTGTEAFFGQGTRLTVV.

The chain is built from TRBV2 and TRBJ2-7; D not certain. The CDR3 sequence is 12 residues long. Germline loops: CDR1 SNHLY, CDR2 FYNNEI. V was clipped by 4 bases and J by 8 bases, with 12 bases between them. The chain's CDR3 is CASSALDGKQYF. CDR3 sequence (DNA): TGTGCCAGCAGTGCCCTAGATGGCAAGCAGTACTTC.

The chain recombines TRBV11-2 with TRBJ1-1, with D maybe TRBD1 (6 bases). This CDR3 spans 16 amino acids. The germline V and J ends were trimmed by 5 bases and 1 base, with 17 bases remaining between them. The germline V gene encodes CDR1 SGHAT and CDR2 FQNNGV. Here the CDR3 DNA reads TGTGCCAGCAGCCAAAACACAGGGACTAGGAACACTGAAGCTTTCTTT. Translation gives CASSQNTGTRNTEAFF.

This chain links TRBV4-2 with TRBJ1-1, with D unclear. Between the trimmed V and J ends, which lost 4 bases and 0 bases, there was a span of 18 bases. The CDR3 spans 17 residues. The V gene's germline CDR1 is LGHNA and CDR2 YNFKEQ. This chain's CDR3 is CASSLNSQRSMNTEAFF. The CDR3, as DNA: TGTGCCAGCAGCCTCAACAGCCAAAGATCAATGAACACTGAAGCTTTCTTT.

This chain uses TRBV14 with TRBJ1-4; D not resolved. Trimming pared 2 bases from V and 0 bases from J, leaving 7 bases between. Germline-derived CDR1 and CDR2 are SGHDN and FVKESK. The CDR3 spans 15 residues. For the CDR3, the DNA is TGTGCCAGCAGCCAATTGCGGTCAACTAATGAAAAACTGTTTTTT. Its translation is CASSQLRSTNEKLFF.

The chain combines TRBV9 with TRBJ1-3, with 7 bases matching TRBD1. The CDR3 is made up of 14 amino acids. The V and J ends lost 5 bases and 2 bases, in that order; junction bases with no gene match: 4. In germline, CDR1 is SGDLS, CDR2 YYNGEE. CDR3 sequence: CASRPGGPGNTIYF. The CDR3 DNA follows: TGTGCCAGCAGGCCAGGGGGACCTGGAAACACCATATATTTT.

This chain joins TRBV4-1 and TRBJ2-1, with TRBD2 identical over 10 bases. The ends lost 4 bases at V and 9 bases at J; junction bases unmatched: 9. Looked up from germline, CDR1 is MGHRA and CDR2 is YSYEKL. There are 15 residues in the CDR3. CDR3 protein: CASSPPAGGQVEQFF. The CDR3 DNA sequence: TGCGCCAGCAGCCCCCCAGCGGGAGGGCAAGTTGAGCAGTTCTTC.

The gene calls are TRBV29-1 and TRBJ1-5; perhaps TRBD1 as D (5 bases). The V gene's germline CDR1 is SQVTM and CDR2 ANQGSEA. Trimming pared 4 bases from V and 7 bases from J, leaving 11 bases between. The CDR3 runs 12 residues. The CDR3 coding sequence is TGCAGCGTTGGACAGATAGGGCAGCCCCAGCATTTT. Protein: CSVGQIGQPQHF.

The J gene is TRBJ2-1, the V gene TRBV5-6; D is unresolved. The CDR3 is made up of 15 amino acids. CDR1 and CDR2 from the germline V gene are SGHDT and YYEEEE. Trimming cost V 0 bases and J 0 bases, with 7 bases left between them. CDR3 bases: TGTGCCAGCAGCTTGGACTTGAGCTCCTACAATGAGCAGTTCTTC. It translates to CASSLDLSSYNEQFF.

The chain employs TRBV7-9 and TRBJ1-1; D is unresolved. V lost 1 base and J lost 5, with 11 bases in between. Germline V gene lookup returns CDR1 SEHNR and CDR2 FQNEAQ (reference sequence). CDR3 length equals 14 residues. The CDR3 DNA reads TGTGCCAGCAGCTTAGTCGGGAGAGGGACTGAAGCTTTCTTT. It yields the protein CASSLVGRGTEAFF.

The chain is built from TRBV2 and TRBJ2-5; 13 nucleotides agree with TRBD2. Germline loops: CDR1 SNHLY, CDR2 FYNNEI. V gave up 6 bases and J gave up 3 bases; unmatched junction bases: 4. CDR3 length: 15 amino acids. The CDR3 region is CASSRLAGGKETQYF. CDR3 sequence (DNA): TGTGCCAGCAGCAGACTAGCGGGAGGAAAAGAGACCCAGTACTTC.

V gene TRBV10-3 combines with J gene TRBJ2-3; TRBD2 matches 12 bases. Trimming cost V 4 bases and J 0 bases; bases outside gene matches: 5. The CDR3 has 17 amino acids. The germline CDR1 and CDR2 sequences are ENHRY and SYGVKD. The CDR3 DNA reads TGTGCCATCAGTGCAGGACTAGCGGGGACTAGCACAGATACGCAGTATTTT. Translation: CAISAGLAGTSTDTQYF.

The gene calls are TRBV14 and TRBJ1-3, with unresolved D. The CDR3 has 14 amino acids. V was cut by 0 bases and J by 11 bases, with 14 bases left in between. The germline gives CDR1 SGHDN, CDR2 FVKESK. The CDR3 DNA reads TGTGCCAGCAGCCAAGATTTCGGGTTTTCCGCCATATATTTT. This gives the protein CASSQDFGFSAIYF.

This clone occurred a few times. This rearrangement joins TRBV5-1 to TRBJ2-7, with 13 bases fitting TRBD2. Germline-derived CDR1 and CDR2 are SGHRS and YFSETQ. The CDR3 spans 19 residues. Germline trimming cut 0 bases from V and 0 bases from J; bases unmatched to any gene: 9. CDR3 loop: CASSLGTSGGPLSSYEQYF. In DNA form, the CDR3 reads TGCGCCAGCAGCTTGGGGACTAGCGGGGGTCCCCTTAGCTCCTACGAGCAGTACTTC.

This clone has a handful of counts. The chain has TRBV10-3 and TRBJ1-2; 8 bases align to TRBD1. J was trimmed by 3 bases and V by 6 bases; bases with no gene match: 6. The CDR3 is 14 residues long. Germline CDR1 reads ENHRY; CDR2 reads SYGVKD. The DNA for the CDR3 is TGTGCCATCAGGGGACAGGCCCGGGACTATGGCTACACCTTC. This translates into CAIRGQARDYGYTF.

This clone has a handful of counts. The chain uses TRBV18 and TRBJ1-1, with D possibly being TRBD1 (5 bases). The V gene lost 2 bases and the J gene lost 6 bases, with 10 bases spanning the gap. Per germline, CDR1 KGHSH and CDR2 LQKENI. This CDR3 has 13 residues. The CDR3 loop is CASSPSRQPEAFF. Written as DNA, the CDR3 is TGTGCCAGCTCACCATCCCGACAGCCTGAAGCTTTCTTT.

The gene calls are TRBV2 and TRBJ2-7; TRBD2 might be the D (6 bases). CDR3 length equals 12 residues. Per the germline V gene, CDR1 is SNHLY and CDR2 is FYNNEI. Trimming took 11 bases from V and 2 from J, leaving 13 bases between them. The CDR3 here is CAAGRGPYEQYF. In DNA, the CDR3 is TGTGCCGCGGGGCGAGGGCCCTACGAGCAGTACTTC. Looking up the rest from reference TRBV2 and TRBJ2-7 gives the full variable domain: EPEVTQTPSHQVTQMGQEVILRCVPISNHLYFYWYRQILGQKVEFLVSFYNNEISEKSEIFDDQFSVERPDGSNFTLKIRSTKLEDSAMYFCAAGRGPYEQYFGPGTRLTVT.

CDR3 in DNA: TGTGCCAGCAGCTTAGCCAGGAAGGACTATGGCTACACCTTC. Residues: CASSLARKDYGYTF. J is TRBJ1-2 and V is TRBV7-8; D remains unclear. The CDR3 is 14 amino acids. V was pared by 0 bases and J by 3 bases, with 8 bases between. The germline V gene encodes CDR1 SGHVS and CDR2 FQNEAQ. The entire variable domain, with the rest obtained from reference TRBV7-8 and TRBJ1-2, is as follows: GAGVSQSPRYKVAKRGQDVALRCDPISGHVSLFWYQQALGQGPEFLTYFQNEAQLDKSGLPSDRFFAERPEGSVSTLKIQRTQQEDSAVYLCASSLARKDYGYTFGSGTRLTVV.

V and J are TRBV30 and TRBJ1-5; tentatively, D is TRBD1 (6 bases). The CDR3 runs to 16 residues. Germline lookup yields CDR1 GTSNPN and CDR2 SVGIG (reference sequence). Between the trimmed V and J ends, which lost 0 bases and 1 base, there was a span of 13 bases. This chain's CDR3 is CAWSVRSQGSNQPQHF. The CDR3 DNA follows: TGTGCCTGGAGTGTACGGTCACAGGGCAGCAATCAGCCCCAGCATTTT.

The chain is built from TRBV5-1 and TRBJ1-1, with D perhaps matching TRBD1 (5 bases). The CDR3 loop spans 13 amino acids. Germline V gene lookup returns CDR1 SGHRS and CDR2 YFSETQ. V was pared by 0 bases and J by 5 bases, with 8 bases between. Here the CDR3 reads CASSLAGVTEAFF. The CDR3 DNA follows: TGCGCCAGCAGCTTGGCGGGGGTGACTGAAGCTTTCTTT. The complete variable domain, with remaining parts taken from reference TRBV5-1 and TRBJ1-1, reads KAGVTQTPRYLIKTRGQQVTLSCSPISGHRSVSWYQQTPGQGLQFLFEYFSETQRNKGNFPGRFSGRQFSNSRSEMNVSTLELGDSALYLCASSLAGVTEAFFGQGTRLTVV.

The gene calls are TRBV5-1 and TRBJ1-1; 7 bases map to TRBD1. Germline trimming cut 0 bases from V and 5 bases from J; bases unmatched to any gene: 4. CDR1 and CDR2 (germline): SGHRS, YFSETQ. The CDR3 length is 14 residues. The CDR3 protein is CASSLVQGRTEAFF. In DNA, the CDR3 is TGCGCCAGCAGCTTGGTACAGGGGAGAACTGAAGCTTTCTTT.

This rearrangement joins TRBV7-9 to TRBJ2-5, with 11 bases aligning to TRBD2. This CDR3 spans 14 amino acids. V was clipped by 5 bases and J by 5 bases; unmatched bases: 4. Germline lookup yields CDR1 SEHNR and CDR2 FQNEAQ (reference sequence). The CDR3 coding sequence is TGTGCCAGCAGCCGACTAGCGGGGTCTGAGACCCAGTACTTC. This translates into CASSRLAGSETQYF.